This TCR beta chain was documented in a study of T cell responses to AZD1222 COVID-19 vaccine. The table came from immunoSEQ multiplex PCR; TCRdb's copy has only in-frame clones and leaves some out. The sample lists about 130,000 clones; over 85% were seen once. Study-level results: Donors in the cohort were predominantly white British and more often female, and clonal diversity was possibly underestimated.

This CDR3 region has 15 residues. CDR1 and CDR2 from the germline V gene are LGHNA and YNFKEQ. V was shortened by 1 base and J by 2 bases, with 11 bases between the two germline ends. Concerning this clone itself: What it binds is unknown.

The clonotype was recovered from an adult in good health. This rearrangement joins TRBV4-2 to TRBJ1-2; D possibly corresponds to TRBD1 (5 bases). Sequencing was performed on peripheral blood, taken on day 0 of AZD1222 vaccination. This chain's CDR3 is CASSQGDGRNYGYTF. The CDR3, as DNA: TGTGCCAGCAGCCAAGGGGACGGACGGAACTATGGCTACACCTTC.